These T cell receptor beta chains were read from a single sample in a study of T cells in Graves' hyperthyroidism and ophthalmopathy. TCRdb re-called the multiplex PCR reads through MiXCR, storing one row per CDR3 protein. The sample has more than 300,000 distinct CDR3 sequences, 13% seen once. The sequencing input was blood. The receptors were gathered from a woman under 30 with Graves' hyperthyroidism. Each CDR3 is given with its conserved first and last residue. Each record gives: J gene, V gene, D gene, clone size, CDR3 DNA, CDR3 protein. The D gene is left open where the match is weak. The listing skips clone size in some rows; elsewhere it reads once, few, many or a size class.

TRBJ1-2	TRBV5-1	-	many	TGCGCCAGCAGCTTGTGGCAGGGGAATGGCTATGGCTACACCTTC	CASSLWQGNGYGYTF
TRBJ1-2	TRBV6-1	-	many	TGTGCCAGCAGTACGTCAGTAATCTATGGCTACACCTTC	CASSTSVIYGYTF
TRBJ1-1	TRBV27	TRBD1	many	TGTGCCACTTGGACAGGGGTTTCTTGGAACACTGAAGCTTTCTTT	CATWTGVSWNTEAFF
TRBJ2-1	TRBV6-1	TRBD1	few	TGTGCCAGCAGTGAAGCGCTTCGGGCGACAGGGGGTGCCTACAATGAGCAGTTCTTC	CASSEALRATGGAYNEQFF
TRBJ1-4	TRBV11-2	-	many	TGTGCCAGCAGCTTAGGGGGCCGTCCCACGGGCAAAAAACTGTTTTTT	CASSLGGRPTGKKLFF
TRBJ1-1	TRBV28	TRBD1	many	TGTGCCAGCAGTGGGAGCTTCACGGGACAGGAAGACAGAGAAGCTTTCTTT	CASSGSFTGQEDREAFF
TRBJ1-1	TRBV20-1	-	many	TGCAGTGCTAGTCAAGGGGACGGAGCTGAAGCTTTCTTT	CSASQGDGAEAFF
TRBJ2-5	TRBV7-2	-	few	TGTGCCAGCAGCTTTGGGCTGAAGGGGGAGACCCAGTACTTC	CASSFGLKGETQYF
TRBJ1-2	TRBV28	-	many	TGTGCCAGCAGCCCTGAGGCCACATATGGCTACACCTTC	CASSPEATYGYTF
TRBJ2-4	TRBV24-1	-	few	TGTGCCACCAGTGATTGGGCGCGGGACATTCAGTACTTC	CATSDWARDIQYF
TRBJ1-4	TRBV5-1	TRBD1	many	TGCGCCAGCAGCGGGGGGACAGGGACGTTTGCAACTAATGAAAAACTGTTTTTT	CASSGGTGTFATNEKLFF
TRBJ2-5	TRBV12-3/TRBV12-4	-	many	TGTGCCAGCAGTTTCGGGGGTGGCTTAGAGACCCAGTACTTC	CASSFGGGLETQYF
TRBJ2-2	TRBV7-3	-	many	TGTGCCAGCAGCTTAACTCGTGGGGGCAGGACCGGGGAGCTGTTTTTT	CASSLTRGGRTGELFF
TRBJ2-7	TRBV20-1	-	many	TGCAGTGCCCACTCGGGCCTCGAGCAGTACTTC	CSAHSGLEQYF
TRBJ2-3	TRBV7-9	TRBD2	few	TGTGCCAGCAGCTCTCTAGCGGGGGGCTCTGGAGATACGCAGTATTTT	CASSSLAGGSGDTQYF
TRBJ2-5	TRBV7-9	-	-	TGTGCCAGCAGCTTAGATGGGTCGGGAGAGACCCAGTACTTC	CASSLDGSGETQYF
TRBJ1-2	TRBV7-2	-	many	TGTGCCAGCAGCTTAGGGCCCAGGCCAAACTATGGCTACACCTTC	CASSLGPRPNYGYTF
TRBJ1-2	TRBV6-5	-	many	TGTGCCAGCAGTTACGGGATAAACTATGGCTACACCTTC	CASSYGINYGYTF
TRBJ2-7	TRBV12-3/TRBV12-4	-	many	TGTGCCAGCAGTTTTAGGGCAGCGCAGTACTTC	CASSFRAAQYF
TRBJ2-7	TRBV18	-	many	TGTGCCAGCTCAGTCTTTGAGGGGCCAAACTACGAGCAGTACTTC	CASSVFEGPNYEQYF
TRBJ1-6	TRBV28	-	many	TGTGCCAGCAGGTGGCAGGATGATATTTCACCCCTCCACTTT	CASRWQDDISPLHF
TRBJ2-2	TRBV7-2	TRBD2	many	TGTGCCAGCAGCCAGGCCCCTAGCGGGGTGAACACCGGGGAGCTGTTTTTT	CASSQAPSGVNTGELFF
TRBJ2-3	TRBV4-1	-	-	TGCGCCAGCAGCCAAGGGCGCGCAGATACGCAGTATTTT	CASSQGRADTQYF
TRBJ1-2	TRBV4-3	-	-	TGCGCCAGCAGCCAAGTACCAGGGGCCAACTATGGCTACACCTTC	CASSQVPGANYGYTF
TRBJ2-3	TRBV10-3	-	-	TGTGCCATCAGTGAGGGCCCAGGGATGGATACGCAGTATTTT	CAISEGPGMDTQYF
TRBJ2-2	TRBV12-3/TRBV12-4	TRBD1	-	TGTGCCAGCACCCGGACAGGGGTGTTATACACCGGGGAGCTGTTTTTT	CASTRTGVLYTGELFF
TRBJ2-7	TRBV19	-	-	TGTGCCAGTAGCCGGACAGCCCGCTACGAGCAGTACTTC	CASSRTARYEQYF
TRBJ1-1	TRBV4-1	-	many	TGCGCCAGCAGCCGAGCTACCCTCCGGGACACCCAAGGAGGGAACACTGAAGCTTTCTTT	CASSRATLRDTQGGNTEAFF
TRBJ1-4	TRBV2	-	many	TGTGCCAGCAGTGAACTCGGCCAGGGGTATGAAAAACTGTTTTTT	CASSELGQGYEKLFF
TRBJ1-5	TRBV6-2/TRBV6-3	-	many	TGTGCCAGCAGTACAGGGTATAGCAATCAGCCCCAGCATTTT	CASSTGYSNQPQHF
TRBJ1-3	TRBV15	-	once	TGTGCCACCAGCAGAGTAAATGGACTCTCTGGAAACACCATATATTTT	CATSRVNGLSGNTIYF
TRBJ2-3	TRBV15	-	-	TGTGCCACCGCTGATCTTAACCTCCTCACAGATACGCAGTATTTT	CATADLNLLTDTQYF
TRBJ1-1	TRBV18	-	many	TGTGCCAGCTCACCACCGTCGACGAACACTGAAGCTTTCTTT	CASSPPSTNTEAFF
TRBJ1-4	TRBV19	-	few	TGTGCCAGTAGTATGATGATGGAAAAACTGTTTTTT	CASSMMMEKLFF
TRBJ2-7	TRBV3-1	-	few	TGTGCCAGCAGCGTTAGCGGATCCGCCTACGAGCAGTACTTC	CASSVSGSAYEQYF
TRBJ1-1	TRBV4-1	-	-	TGCGCCAGCAGCCAAGTAGTACAACAGGACATAGGTGGAACTGAAGCTTTCTTT	CASSQVVQQDIGGTEAFF
TRBJ2-1	TRBV27	TRBD2	many	TGTGCCAGCAAAGGGACTAGCTTATACAATGAGCAGTTCTTC	CASKGTSLYNEQFF
TRBJ2-7	TRBV2	TRBD2	many	TGTGCCAGCAGTGAATTCCCGGGACTAGCTTCTTACTCCTACGAGCAGTACTTC	CASSEFPGLASYSYEQYF
TRBJ1-3	TRBV28	-	many	TGTGCCAGCAGTTTATTAGGGTACTCTGGAAACACCATATATTTT	CASSLLGYSGNTIYF
TRBJ2-1	TRBV7-7	-	-	TGTGCTAGCAGCCTAAAGGGCCCGGGCTTTGGCAATGAGCAGTTCTTC	CASSLKGPGFGNEQFF
TRBJ2-5	TRBV20-1	-	many	TGCAGTGCTAGAGATCTAGGCGTCGGGGAGACCCAGTACTTC	CSARDLGVGETQYF
TRBJ2-3	TRBV6-2/TRBV6-3	-	many	TGTGCCAGCAGACGCCGAGATACGCAGTATTTT	CASRRRDTQYF
TRBJ2-3	TRBV6-2/TRBV6-3	TRBD2	-	TGTGCCATCAAGCGGGGGGGCACAGATACGCAGTATTTT	CAIKRGGTDTQYF
TRBJ1-1	TRBV20-1	-	few	TGCAGTGCTACCTCAGGGAACACTGAAGCTTTCTTT	CSATSGNTEAFF
TRBJ2-1	TRBV20-1	-	many	TGCAGTGCTAGAGGACTTCCCCATATCATGGAGCAGTTCTTC	CSARGLPHIMEQFF
TRBJ2-2	TRBV6-2/TRBV6-3	-	many	TGTGCCAGCAGTTACTGGGGTACCGGGGAGCTGTTTTTT	CASSYWGTGELFF
TRBJ2-1	TRBV3-1	TRBD1	many	TGTGCCAGCAGCCGCGAGCCGGACAGGTCAGCCTACAATGAGCAGTTCTTC	CASSREPDRSAYNEQFF
TRBJ1-2	TRBV28	-	many	TGTGCCAGCAGTTTGTTAGGGGCGAGGATAATAGGCTACACCTTC	CASSLLGARIIGYTF
TRBJ2-3	TRBV27	TRBD2	few	TGTGCCAGCAGTTATGGGACTAGCGGCACAGATACGCAGTATTTT	CASSYGTSGTDTQYF
TRBJ2-7	TRBV18	-	many	TGTGCCAGCTCACCAGACCCTCAGGGTTCCTACGAGCAGTACTTC	CASSPDPQGSYEQYF
TRBJ2-3	TRBV5-8	-	few	TGTGCCAGCAGCCCCTCTAACGCAGATACGCAGTATTTT	CASSPSNADTQYF
TRBJ1-5	TRBV19	-	many	TGTGCCAGTAGTACCCCAAACTCGGCGGGCTACAATCAGCCCCAGCATTTT	CASSTPNSAGYNQPQHF
TRBJ2-3	TRBV6-4	-	few	TGTGCCAGCAGTGACCGACCCTTCACAGATACGCAGTATTTT	CASSDRPFTDTQYF
TRBJ2-2	TRBV5-1	-	-	TGCGCCAGCAGCTCGAGGGGCACCGGGGAGCTGTTTTTT	CASSSRGTGELFF
TRBJ1-3	TRBV6-1	-	many	TGTGCCAGCAGTGTTTGGCGAAGCTCTGGAAACACCATATATTTT	CASSVWRSSGNTIYF
TRBJ2-1	TRBV12-3/TRBV12-4	-	many	TGTGCCAGCAGCCAGGAGTACAATGAGCAGTTCTTC	CASSQEYNEQFF